The clone carrying this TCR beta chain was detected only once. Only in-frame clones appear in the TCRdb table, and some are missing; sequencing was by immunoSEQ multiplex PCR. The sample records about 70,000 clones, around 97% being singletons. The data are from a study of technical replicates of blood from a few donors. Trimming took 5 bases from V and 7 from J, leaving 17 bases between them. The germline gives CDR1 SGHTA, CDR2 FQGNSA. The CDR3 sequence is 14 residues long. The receptor was derived from a human donor in good health. The rearrangement uses TRBV7-2 and TRBJ2-5; D may be TRBD2 (6 bases). The sequencing sample was made of T cells isolated from PBMCs. CDR3 amino acids: CASSPGLPSATQYF. CDR3 nucleotides: TGTGCCAGCAGCCCAGGACTACCCTCCGCGACCCAGTACTTC.